Each of the 31 T cell receptor beta chains below was sequenced from the same sample in a study of PD-1 blockade in classical Hodgkin lymphoma. Described time point: cycle 4 day 1 (C4D1), after around six weeks of nivolumab. In every patient, relapse followed autologous stem cell transplantation, while exposure to brentuximab vedotin differed. Profiling relied on immunoSEQ multiplex PCR, and the TCRdb table lists in-frame clones only, not all of them. Among over 75,000 clones listed, 90% were seen once. The input for sequencing was peripheral blood mononuclear cells (PBMCs), taken before the fourth cycle of nivolumab. Every receptor here comes from a human donor with classical Hodgkin lymphoma.

In DNA, the CDR3 is TGTGCTAGTGGTCCCCCAGGGAATCGGAGTTCACCCCTCCACTTT. It is translated as CASGPPGNRSSPLHF. V is TRBV12-5 and J is TRBJ1-6, with D possibly TRBD1 on 5 matching bases. The CDR3 consists of 15 residues. V was pared by 5 bases and J by 9 bases, with 17 bases between. Looked up from germline, CDR1 is LGHNT and CDR2 is FRNRAP.

The rearrangement uses TRBV19 and TRBJ2-7; D may be TRBD2 (6 bases). This CDR3 comprises 15 residues. Germline CDR1 and CDR2: LNHDA and SQIVND (reference sequence). V was clipped by 3 bases and J by 5 bases, with 17 bases between them. CDR3 bases: TGTGCCAGTAGTATGCTACCGGGGAGGAAAGACGAGCAGTACTTC. Protein: CASSMLPGRKDEQYF.

The rearrangement joins TRBV30 to TRBJ1-2; D uncertain. Germline values: CDR1 GTSNPN, CDR2 SVGIG (reference sequence). Trimming removed 0 bases from V and 4 bases from J, with 9 bases in between. The CDR3 totals 13 residues. The CDR3 reads CAWSVSRIYGYTF. CDR3 sequence (DNA): TGTGCCTGGAGTGTATCCCGCATCTATGGCTACACCTTC.

This clone has just one count. The genes are TRBV19 and TRBJ2-3, with D uncertain. The CDR3 is 14 amino acids. Germline values: CDR1 LNHDA, CDR2 SQIVND (reference sequence). V was trimmed by 5 bases and J by 4 bases, leaving 13 bases between them. DNA of the CDR3: TGTGCCAGTAGTGCAAGGGAAAGGGCAGATACGCAGTATTTT. Its translation: CASSARERADTQYF.

The chain employs TRBV19 and TRBJ2-5; no reliable D call. Germline V gene data show CDR1 as LNHDA and CDR2 as SQIVND (reference sequence). The V end was cut by 11 bases, the J end by 4 bases, with 17 bases between. The CDR3 covers 13 residues. CDR3 sequence reads: CARLLDRSETQYF. DNA of the CDR3: TGTGCCCGCCTCTTGGACCGTTCAGAGACCCAGTACTTC.

The rearrangement links TRBV28 to TRBJ2-7; D unclear. Germline CDR1 and CDR2: MDHEN and SYDVKM. The CDR3 extends over 13 amino acids. The germline V and J ends were trimmed by 4 bases and 2 bases, with 9 bases remaining between them. Here the CDR3 reads CASSSGPPYEQYF. The CDR3 bases are TGTGCCAGCAGTTCCGGCCCGCCCTACGAGCAGTACTTC.

J is TRBJ1-2 and V is TRBV6-5; 8 bases fit TRBD1. The V gene end was trimmed by 6 bases and the J gene end by 4 bases; junction bases not matched to a gene: 10. The CDR3 sequence is 15 residues long. Germline-derived CDR1 and CDR2 are MNHEY and SVGAGI. Here the CDR3 reads CASSPDRGAVYGYTF. CDR3 DNA sequence: TGTGCCAGCAGCCCCGACAGGGGCGCCGTCTATGGCTACACCTTC.

The chain employs TRBV6-5 and TRBJ2-2; no firm D call. The CDR3 has 15 residues. Germline CDR1 and CDR2: MNHEY and SVGAGI. The V end was cut by 6 bases, the J end by 0 bases, with 11 bases between. The CDR3 nucleotides read TGTGCCAGCAGCCTCCTCCGAGCGAACACCGGGGAGCTGTTTTTT. Translated, it gives CASSLLRANTGELFF.

This chain joins TRBV27 and TRBJ1-2; possibly TRBD1 for D (5 bases). V was shortened by 3 bases and J by 4 bases, with 12 bases between the two germline ends. Germline values: CDR1 MNHEY, CDR2 SMNVEV (reference sequence). The CDR3 sequence is 14 residues long. CDR3 in DNA: TGTGCCAGCAGTTTGCGGGGGGAGGGCTATGGCTACACCTTC. It encodes CASSLRGEGYGYTF.

The V gene is TRBV5-6, the J gene TRBJ1-2; 9 bases line up with TRBD1. This CDR3 comprises 13 residues. With 6 bases clipped from V and 8 bases from J, the junction kept 8 bases outside the gene matches. CDR1 and CDR2 from the germline V gene are SGHDT and YYEEEE. The CDR3 here is CASTWDRAGGYTF. For the CDR3, the DNA is TGTGCCAGCACCTGGGACAGGGCGGGCGGCTACACCTTC.

This chain uses TRBV7-9 with TRBJ1-2; D not certain. The germline V gene encodes CDR1 SEHNR and CDR2 FQNEAQ (reference sequence). CDR3 length equals 13 residues. Trimming removed 4 bases at V and 4 bases at J, with 10 bases between. This chain's CDR3 is CASSSGLPYGYTF. The CDR3 nucleotides read TGTGCCAGCAGCTCGGGCCTTCCCTATGGCTACACCTTC. The full variable domain, rest sourced from reference TRBV7-9 and TRBJ1-2, is DTGVSQNPRHKITKRGQNVTFRCDPISEHNRLYWYRQTLGQGPEFLTYFQNEAQLEKSRLLSDRFSAERPKGSFSTLEIQRTEQGDSAMYLCASSSGLPYGYTFGSGTRLTVV.

The V call is TRBV5-4, the J call TRBJ1-2; TRBD1 might be the D (6 bases). CDR1 and CDR2 from the germline V gene are SGHNT and YYREEE (reference sequence). CDR3 length: 15 residues. Trimming removed 4 bases at V and 3 bases at J, with 16 bases between. The CDR3 loop reads CASSQDSLLHYGYTF. For the CDR3, the DNA is TGTGCCAGCAGCCAGGACAGTCTACTGCACTATGGCTACACCTTC.

The V gene is TRBV18, the J gene TRBJ1-5; D uncertain. V was clipped by 6 bases and J by 7 bases, with 13 bases between them. The CDR3 loop spans 13 amino acids. Per germline, CDR1 KGHSH and CDR2 LQKENI. CDR3 nucleotide sequence: TGTGCCAGCTCTCTTGAGGTCAAGCAGCCCCAGCATTTT. This sequence encodes CASSLEVKQPQHF.

This rearrangement joins TRBV5-1 to TRBJ2-2; 7 nucleotides line up with TRBD1. The CDR3 runs 16 residues. The V segment lost 4 bases and the J segment 3 bases; nucleotides outside the gene matches: 9. The germline CDR1 and CDR2 sequences are SGHRS and YFSETQ. CDR3 region: CASSIVDRVDTGELFF. CDR3 DNA sequence: TGCGCCAGCAGCATAGTTGACAGGGTGGACACCGGGGAGCTGTTTTTT.

V and J are TRBV4-3 and TRBJ2-1, with 12 bases aligning to TRBD2. Germline CDR1 is LGHNA and CDR2 is YSLEER. The CDR3 is made up of 17 amino acids. The V segment lost 1 base and the J segment 5 bases; nucleotides outside the gene matches: 6. The CDR3 DNA follows: TGCGCCAGCAGCCAAGGACGACTAGCGGGGGACCACAATGAGCAGTTCTTC. It is translated as CASSQGRLAGDHNEQFF.

This chain connects TRBV6-1 to TRBJ2-7; 8 nucleotides match TRBD2. Germline V CDR1 and CDR2: MNHNS, SASEGT. Trimming cost V 3 bases and J 3 bases; bases outside gene matches: 7. This CDR3 spans 15 amino acids. The CDR3 reads CASSEGSGSLYEQYF. For the CDR3, the DNA is TGTGCCAGCAGTGAGGGGAGCGGGAGCCTCTACGAGCAGTACTTC.

The rearrangement uses TRBV7-9 and TRBJ2-7; 9 bases align to TRBD1. Per germline, CDR1 SEHNR and CDR2 FQNEAQ (reference sequence). V gave up 5 bases and J gave up 5 bases; unmatched junction bases: 10. The CDR3 is 15 residues long. The CDR3 bases are TGTGCCAGCAGCCCTCCGGACAGGGGTGTAAACGAGCAGTACTTC. Encoded protein: CASSPPDRGVNEQYF.

V usage is TRBV10-3 and J usage is TRBJ2-5; 7 bases are a match to TRBD1. Germline loops: CDR1 ENHRY, CDR2 SYGVKD. V shed 2 bases, J shed 5 bases, and the junction held 5 bases outside the gene matches. The CDR3 loop spans 14 amino acids. The CDR3 spells CAISETGEGETQYF. CDR3 bases: TGTGCCATCAGTGAGACAGGGGAAGGTGAGACCCAGTACTTC.

This chain uses TRBV19 with TRBJ2-7; possibly TRBD1 for D (5 bases). Germline lookup yields CDR1 LNHDA and CDR2 SQIVND (reference sequence). Trimming took 8 bases from V and 1 from J, leaving 12 bases between them. There are 13 residues in the CDR3. In DNA form, the CDR3 reads TGTGCCAGTCAGGGTGGACGGTCCTACGAGCAGTACTTC. Translating it yields CASQGGRSYEQYF.

The chain links TRBV13 to TRBJ2-4; D could derive from TRBD1 or TRBD2 (5 bases each). The CDR3 has 15 residues. The germline CDR1 and CDR2 sequences are PRHDT and FYEKMQ (reference sequence). V was clipped by 1 base and J by 9 bases, with 16 bases between them. DNA of the CDR3: TGTGCCAGCAGCTTAGCCCTAAAGGGGAGTGGCATTCAGTACTTC. It encodes CASSLALKGSGIQYF. The variable domain in full, with the rest retrieved from reference TRBV13 and TRBJ2-4, is AAGVIQSPRHLIKEKRETATLKCYPIPRHDTVYWYQQGPGQDPQFLISFYEKMQSDKGSIPDRFSAQQFSDYHSELNMSSLELGDSALYFCASSLALKGSGIQYFGAGTRLSVL.

The chain uses TRBV6-5 and TRBJ1-3; D remains ambiguous. This CDR3 has 15 residues. Germline V gene lookup returns CDR1 MNHEY and CDR2 SVGAGI. The ends were cut back, 5 bases at V and 0 bases at J, with 11 bases in the middle. CDR3 sequence: CASSANLISGNTIYF. In DNA, the CDR3 is TGTGCCAGCAGTGCGAACCTGATCTCTGGAAACACCATATATTTT.

The rearrangement joins TRBV11-2 to TRBJ1-1, with TRBD1 as a possible D gene (6 bases). V shed 1 base and J shed 5 bases, with 11 bases lying between them. Per the germline V gene, CDR1 is SGHAT and CDR2 is FQNNGV. The CDR3 runs 14 residues. The CDR3: CASSLGGAPTEAFF. CDR3 sequence (DNA): TGTGCCAGCAGCTTAGGGGGGGCGCCTACTGAAGCTTTCTTT. The complete variable domain, with remaining parts taken from reference TRBV11-2 and TRBJ1-1, reads EAGVAQSPRYKIIEKRQSVAFWCNPISGHATLYWYQQILGQGPKLLIQFQNNGVVDDSQLPKDRFSAERLKGVDSTLKIQPAKLEDSAVYLCASSLGGAPTEAFFGQGTRLTVV.

The chain carries TRBV5-6 and TRBJ1-1, with 7 bases fitting TRBD1. Unmatched junction bases numbered 13, after V lost 4 bases and J lost 10 bases. Looked up from germline, CDR1 is SGHDT and CDR2 is YYEEEE. The length of the CDR3 is 14 residues. This chain's CDR3 is CASSATGIGFIAFF. The CDR3 DNA sequence: TGTGCCAGCAGCGCGACAGGGATCGGTTTCATAGCTTTCTTT.

The genes are TRBV5-4 and TRBJ2-7; unclear D gene. Germline assignment: CDR1 SGHNT and CDR2 YYREEE (reference sequence). The V end was cut by 0 bases, the J end by 0 bases, with 10 bases between. This CDR3 comprises 15 residues. DNA for the CDR3: TGTGCCAGCAGCTTGGAGCTCCGAGACTCCTACGAGCAGTACTTC. It is translated as CASSLELRDSYEQYF.

V gene TRBV6-6 combines with J gene TRBJ2-7, with D possibly TRBD1 on 6 matching bases. The V gene lost 6 bases and the J gene lost 5 bases, with 11 bases spanning the gap. The length of the CDR3 is 12 residues. Germline CDR1 reads MNHNY; CDR2 reads SVGAGI (reference sequence). CDR3: CASSRTGNEQYF. The CDR3 coding sequence is TGTGCCAGCAGCCGTACAGGGAACGAGCAGTACTTC.

CDR3 DNA: TGCGCCAGCAGCCAAGTTCAGGGACGAGATACGCAGTATTTT. Its protein is CASSQVQGRDTQYF. The chain combines TRBV4-3 with TRBJ2-3; D is possibly TRBD1 or TRBD2 (5 bases each). Germline V gene sequence: CDR1 LGHNA, CDR2 YSLEER. Trimming shortened V by 1 base and J by 5 bases, and 10 bases separated the two germline ends. This CDR3 spans 14 amino acids.

V usage is TRBV6-6 and J usage is TRBJ2-5; possibly TRBD1 or TRBD2 for D (5 bases each). V was cut by 11 bases and J by 5 bases, with 12 bases left in between. Germline assignment: CDR1 MNHNY and CDR2 SVGAGI (reference sequence). There are 11 residues in the CDR3. The CDR3 coding sequence is TGTGCCGGATTTTGGGGGGAGACCCAGTACTTC. Protein product: CAGFWGETQYF.

The CDR3 protein is CASSRDRDEQYF. DNA for the CDR3: TGTGCCAGCTCACGGGACAGGGACGAGCAGTACTTC. The J gene is TRBJ2-7, the V gene TRBV18; TRBD1 agrees at 9 bases. The CDR3 consists of 12 residues. Trimming at V came to 4 bases and at J to 5 bases, leaving 0 bases not matched to a gene. Germline CDR1 and CDR2: KGHSH and LQKENI.

The J gene is TRBJ1-3, the V gene TRBV2; D perhaps matches TRBD1 (5 bases). With 7 bases removed from V and 2 bases from J, the gap between germline ends came to 15 bases. The germline V gene has CDR1 SNHLY and CDR2 FYNNEI. The CDR3 covers 15 residues. The CDR3: CASTRRRGTGNTIYF. In DNA form, the CDR3 reads TGTGCCAGCACCCGAAGAAGGGGAACTGGAAACACCATATATTTT.

The chain couples TRBV7-9 to TRBJ2-7; possibly TRBD1 or TRBD2 for D (5 bases each). V was trimmed by 0 bases and J by 2 bases, leaving 11 bases between them. Per germline, CDR1 SEHNR and CDR2 FQNEAQ (reference sequence). CDR3 size: 15 residues. CDR3 coding DNA: TGTGCCAGCAGCTTAGCCGTGGGGGTTACCTACGAGCAGTACTTC. This translates into CASSLAVGVTYEQYF.

This clone was recorded once. The chain is built from TRBV2 and TRBJ2-7; D perhaps matches TRBD1 (5 bases). This CDR3 has 15 amino acids. V was trimmed by 4 bases and J by 3 bases, leaving 16 bases between them. Germline CDR1 SNHLY, CDR2 FYNNEI. CDR3 in amino acids: CASSAILQGDYEQYF. The DNA for the CDR3 is TGTGCCAGCAGTGCTATTTTGCAGGGCGACTACGAGCAGTACTTC.